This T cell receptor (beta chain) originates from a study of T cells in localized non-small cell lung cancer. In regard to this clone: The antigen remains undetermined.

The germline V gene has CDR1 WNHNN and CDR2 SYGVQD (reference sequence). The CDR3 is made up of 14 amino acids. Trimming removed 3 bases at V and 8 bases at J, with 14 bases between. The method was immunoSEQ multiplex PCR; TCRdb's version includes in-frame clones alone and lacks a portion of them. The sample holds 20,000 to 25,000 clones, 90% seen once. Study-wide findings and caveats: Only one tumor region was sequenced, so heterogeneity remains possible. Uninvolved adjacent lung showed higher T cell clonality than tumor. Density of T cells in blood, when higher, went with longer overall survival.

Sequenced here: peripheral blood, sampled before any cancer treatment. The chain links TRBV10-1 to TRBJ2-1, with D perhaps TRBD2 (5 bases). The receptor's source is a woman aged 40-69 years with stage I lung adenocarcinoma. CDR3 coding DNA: TGCGCCAGCAGTGACGGGGTTCCGAGGGATGAGCAGTTCTTC. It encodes CASSDGVPRDEQFF.